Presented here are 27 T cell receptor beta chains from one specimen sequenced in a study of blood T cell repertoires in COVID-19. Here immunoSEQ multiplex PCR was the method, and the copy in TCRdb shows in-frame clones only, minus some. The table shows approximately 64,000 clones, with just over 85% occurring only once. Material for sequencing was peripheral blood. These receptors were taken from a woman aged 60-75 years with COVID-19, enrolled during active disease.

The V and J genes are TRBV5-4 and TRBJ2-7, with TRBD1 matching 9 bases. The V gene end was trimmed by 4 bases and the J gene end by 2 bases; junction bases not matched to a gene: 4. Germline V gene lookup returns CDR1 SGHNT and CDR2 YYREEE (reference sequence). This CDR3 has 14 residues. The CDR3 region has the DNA TGTGCCAGCAGCCAGGACAGGGGCCCCTACGAGCAGTACTTC. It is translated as CASSQDRGPYEQYF.

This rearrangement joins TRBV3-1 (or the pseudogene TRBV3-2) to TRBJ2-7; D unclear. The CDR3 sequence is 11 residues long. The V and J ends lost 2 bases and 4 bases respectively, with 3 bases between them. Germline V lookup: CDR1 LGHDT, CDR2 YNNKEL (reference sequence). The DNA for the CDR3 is TGTGCCAGCAGCCAACATTACGAGCAGTACTTC. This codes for CASSQHYEQYF.

CDR3 nucleotide sequence: TGCAGTGCTAGTAAGCCCAATGAGCAGTTCTTC. This translates into CSASKPNEQFF. The rearrangement links TRBV20-1 to TRBJ2-1; D gene ambiguous. The CDR3 is made up of 11 amino acids. Germline loops: CDR1 DFQATT, CDR2 SNEGSKA (reference sequence). The germline V and J ends were trimmed by 3 bases and 6 bases, with 6 bases remaining between them.

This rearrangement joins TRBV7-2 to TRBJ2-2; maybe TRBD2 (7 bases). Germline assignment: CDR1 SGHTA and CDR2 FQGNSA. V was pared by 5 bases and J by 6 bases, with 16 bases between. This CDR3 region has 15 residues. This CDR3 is CASSRPVGGAGELFF. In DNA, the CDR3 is TGTGCCAGCAGCCGCCCCGTAGGGGGGGCCGGGGAGCTGTTTTTT.

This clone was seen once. CDR3 coding DNA: TGCGCCAGCAGCCAGTCGGGGGAGGTCACAGATACGCAGTATTTT. Translating it yields CASSQSGEVTDTQYF. The chain has TRBV10-1 and TRBJ2-3; the D gene is possibly TRBD2 (6 bases). CDR1 is WNHNN, CDR2 SYGVQD, per germline (reference sequence). Trimming took off 6 bases at V and 2 bases at J, with 15 bases between the two ends. The CDR3 length is 15 residues.

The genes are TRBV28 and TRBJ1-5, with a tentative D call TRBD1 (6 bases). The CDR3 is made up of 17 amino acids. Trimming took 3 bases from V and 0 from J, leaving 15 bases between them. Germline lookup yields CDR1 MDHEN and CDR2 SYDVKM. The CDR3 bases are TGTGCCAGCAGTTTTCCAGGACAGTATTATAGCAATCAGCCCCAGCATTTT. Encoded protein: CASSFPGQYYSNQPQHF.

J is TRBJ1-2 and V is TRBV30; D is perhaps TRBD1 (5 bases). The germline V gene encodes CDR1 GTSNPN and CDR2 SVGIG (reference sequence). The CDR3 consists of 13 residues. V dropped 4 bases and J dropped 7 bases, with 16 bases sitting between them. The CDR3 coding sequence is TGTGCCTGGAATGGACACCCTAACGGTGGCTACACCTTC. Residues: CAWNGHPNGGYTF. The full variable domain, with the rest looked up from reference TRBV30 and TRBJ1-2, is SQTIHQWPATLVQPVGSPLSLECTVEGTSNPNLYWYRQAAGRGLQLLFYSVGIGQISSEVPQNLSASRPQDRQFILSSKKLLLSDSGFYLCAWNGHPNGGYTFGSGTRLTVV.

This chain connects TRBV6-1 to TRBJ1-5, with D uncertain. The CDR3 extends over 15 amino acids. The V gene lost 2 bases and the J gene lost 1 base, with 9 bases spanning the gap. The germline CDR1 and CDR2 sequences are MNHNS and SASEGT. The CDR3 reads CASSESVSSNQPQHF. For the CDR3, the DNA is TGTGCCAGCAGTGAATCAGTTTCAAGCAATCAGCCCCAGCATTTT.

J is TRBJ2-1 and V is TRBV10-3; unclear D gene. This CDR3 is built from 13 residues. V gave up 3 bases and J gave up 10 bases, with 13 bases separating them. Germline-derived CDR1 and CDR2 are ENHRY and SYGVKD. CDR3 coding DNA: TGTGCCATCAGTGATCTGCGGCGCGGAGAGCAGTTCTTC. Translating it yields CAISDLRRGEQFF.

The CDR3 nucleotides are TGTGCCAGCAGCCAAGTCCTTAGGGGGAGTGGAGAGACCCAGTACTTC. Its translation is CASSQVLRGSGETQYF. The chain employs TRBV14 and TRBJ2-5; D is possibly TRBD1 (6 bases). The V and J ends lost 1 base and 4 bases respectively, with 16 bases between them. The CDR3 is 16 amino acids. Per germline, CDR1 SGHDN and CDR2 FVKESK.

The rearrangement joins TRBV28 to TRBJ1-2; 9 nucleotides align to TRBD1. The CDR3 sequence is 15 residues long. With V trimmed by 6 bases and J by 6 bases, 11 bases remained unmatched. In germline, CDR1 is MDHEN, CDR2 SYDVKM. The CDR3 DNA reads TGTGCCAGCAGCCCCGCGACAGGGGGGGAAAATGGCTACACCTTC. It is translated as CASSPATGGENGYTF.

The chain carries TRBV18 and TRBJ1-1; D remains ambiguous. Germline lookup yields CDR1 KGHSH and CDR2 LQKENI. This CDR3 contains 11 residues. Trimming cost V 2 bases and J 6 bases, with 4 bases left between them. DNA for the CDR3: TGTGCCAGCTCACCAGAGGCTGAAGCTTTCTTT. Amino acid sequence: CASSPEAEAFF.

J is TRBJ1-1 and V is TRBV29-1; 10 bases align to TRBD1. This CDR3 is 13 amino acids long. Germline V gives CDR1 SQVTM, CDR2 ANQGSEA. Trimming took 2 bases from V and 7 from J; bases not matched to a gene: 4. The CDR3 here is CSVELRDRGEAFF. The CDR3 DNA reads TGCAGCGTTGAACTCCGGGACAGGGGTGAAGCTTTCTTT.

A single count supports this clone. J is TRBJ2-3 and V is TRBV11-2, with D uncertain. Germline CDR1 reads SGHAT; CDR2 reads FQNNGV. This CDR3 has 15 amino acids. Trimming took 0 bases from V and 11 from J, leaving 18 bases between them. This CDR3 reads CASSLEWHQTQMQYF. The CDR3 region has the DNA TGTGCCAGCAGCTTAGAGTGGCATCAAACCCAGATGCAGTATTTT.

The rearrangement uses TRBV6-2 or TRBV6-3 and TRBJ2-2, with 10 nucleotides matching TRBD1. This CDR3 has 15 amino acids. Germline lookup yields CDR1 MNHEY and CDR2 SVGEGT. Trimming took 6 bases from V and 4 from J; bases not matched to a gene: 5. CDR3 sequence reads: CASSRQGARTGELFF. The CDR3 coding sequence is TGTGCCAGCAGCCGACAGGGGGCGCGCACCGGGGAGCTGTTTTTT.

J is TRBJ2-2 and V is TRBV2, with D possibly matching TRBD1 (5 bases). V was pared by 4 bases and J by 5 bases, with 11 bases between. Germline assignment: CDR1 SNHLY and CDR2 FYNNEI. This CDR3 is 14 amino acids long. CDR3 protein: CASSGQGITGELFF. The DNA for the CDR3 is TGTGCCAGCAGTGGTCAGGGAATTACCGGGGAGCTGTTTTTT.

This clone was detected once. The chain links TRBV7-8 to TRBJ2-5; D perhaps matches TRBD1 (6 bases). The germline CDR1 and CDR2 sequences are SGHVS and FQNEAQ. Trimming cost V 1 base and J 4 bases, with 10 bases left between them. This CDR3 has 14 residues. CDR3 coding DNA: TGTGCCAGCAGCTTAGACAGGGTTGGAGAGACCCAGTACTTC. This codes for CASSLDRVGETQYF. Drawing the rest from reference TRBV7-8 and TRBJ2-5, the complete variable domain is GAGVSQSPRYKVAKRGQDVALRCDPISGHVSLFWYQQALGQGPEFLTYFQNEAQLDKSGLPSDRFFAERPEGSVSTLKIQRTQQEDSAVYLCASSLDRVGETQYFGPGTRLLVL.

The CDR3 sequence is CASSIGNNQPQHF. CDR3 bases: TGTGCCAGTAGTATAGGTAACAATCAGCCCCAGCATTTT. J is TRBJ1-5 and V is TRBV19; D gene uncertain. Trimming removed 1 base at V and 3 bases at J, with 4 bases between. CDR1 is LNHDA, CDR2 SQIVND, per germline (reference sequence). This CDR3 is 13 amino acids long.

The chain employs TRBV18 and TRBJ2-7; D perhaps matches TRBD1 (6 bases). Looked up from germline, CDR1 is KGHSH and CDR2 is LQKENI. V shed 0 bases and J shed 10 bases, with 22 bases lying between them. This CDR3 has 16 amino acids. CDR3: CASSPPGAGTILYQYF. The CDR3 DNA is TGTGCCAGCTCACCACCGGGGGCGGGTACTATCCTGTATCAGTACTTC.

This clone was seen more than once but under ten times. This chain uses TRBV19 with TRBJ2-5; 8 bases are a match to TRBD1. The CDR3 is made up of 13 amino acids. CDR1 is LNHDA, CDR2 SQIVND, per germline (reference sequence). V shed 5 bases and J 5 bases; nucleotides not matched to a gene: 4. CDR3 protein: CASSPDRVETQYF. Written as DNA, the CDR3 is TGTGCCAGTAGTCCGGACAGGGTGGAGACCCAGTACTTC. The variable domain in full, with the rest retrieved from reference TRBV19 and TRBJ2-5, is DGGITQSPKYLFRKEGQNVTLSCEQNLNHDAMYWYRQDPGQGLRLIYYSQIVNDFQKGDIAEGYSVSREKKESFPLTVTSAQKNPTAFYLCASSPDRVETQYFGPGTRLLVL.

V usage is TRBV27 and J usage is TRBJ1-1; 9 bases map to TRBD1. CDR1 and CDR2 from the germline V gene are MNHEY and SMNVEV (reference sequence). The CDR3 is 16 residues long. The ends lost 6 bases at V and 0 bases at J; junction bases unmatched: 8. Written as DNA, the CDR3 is TGTGCCAGCAGCCCCGACAGGGGGGTTATGAACACTGAAGCTTTCTTT. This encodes CASSPDRGVMNTEAFF.

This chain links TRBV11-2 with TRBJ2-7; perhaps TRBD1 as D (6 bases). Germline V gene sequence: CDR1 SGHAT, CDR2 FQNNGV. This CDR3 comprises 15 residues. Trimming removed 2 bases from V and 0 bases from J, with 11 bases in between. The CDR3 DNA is TGTGCCAGCAGCTTAATCCGGGACACCTCCTACGAGCAGTACTTC. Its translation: CASSLIRDTSYEQYF.

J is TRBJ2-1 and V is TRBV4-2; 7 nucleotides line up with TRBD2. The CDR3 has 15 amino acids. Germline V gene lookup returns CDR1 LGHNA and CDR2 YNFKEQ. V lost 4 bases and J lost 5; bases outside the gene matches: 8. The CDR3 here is CASSRPGLMNNEQFF. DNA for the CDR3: TGTGCCAGCAGCCGGCCGGGACTAATGAACAATGAGCAGTTCTTC.

The CDR3 reads CASSQDGGPPVAFF. The CDR3 region has the DNA TGCGCCAGCAGCCAAGATGGCGGCCCCCCGGTGGCTTTCTTT. The rearrangement uses TRBV4-3 and TRBJ1-1, with D hard to call. The V end lost 0 bases, the J end lost 11 bases, and 16 bases lay between the germline ends. The CDR3 has 14 amino acids. The germline V gene has CDR1 LGHNA and CDR2 YSLEER.

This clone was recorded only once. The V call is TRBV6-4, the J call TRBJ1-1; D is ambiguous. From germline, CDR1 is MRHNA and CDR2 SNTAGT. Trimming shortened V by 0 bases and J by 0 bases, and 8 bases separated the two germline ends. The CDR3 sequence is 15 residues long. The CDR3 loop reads CASSDSGAMNTEAFF. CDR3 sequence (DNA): TGTGCCAGCAGTGACTCAGGAGCCATGAACACTGAAGCTTTCTTT.

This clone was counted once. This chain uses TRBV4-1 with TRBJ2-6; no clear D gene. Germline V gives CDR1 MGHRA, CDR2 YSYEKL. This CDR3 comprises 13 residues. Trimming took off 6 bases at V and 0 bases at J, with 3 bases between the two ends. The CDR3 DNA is TGCGCCAGCAGGAGCTCTGGGGCCAACGTCCTGACTTTC. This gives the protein CASRSSGANVLTF.

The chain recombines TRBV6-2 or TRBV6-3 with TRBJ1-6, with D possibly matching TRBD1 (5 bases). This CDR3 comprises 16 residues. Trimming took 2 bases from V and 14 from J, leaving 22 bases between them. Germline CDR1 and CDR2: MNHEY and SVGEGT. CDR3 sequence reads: CASSYDRLAGDRTLHF. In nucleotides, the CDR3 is TGTGCCAGCAGTTACGACAGACTTGCGGGGGATCGAACCCTCCACTTT.